This TCR beta chain comes out of a study of T cells in women clearing cervical HPV infection. Study in general: Cases' blood sampling followed lesion detection by median approximately 150 days (90 to 200). HLA type stays a possible confounder, typing being limited. Findings of the study overall: Cases and controls were distinguished at AUC roughly 0.86 by richness and V genes.

Data came from immunoSEQ multiplex PCR; TCRdb stores just in-frame clones and leaves some out. The sample holds some 23,000 clones. Points on this clone: Its antigen is still unknown. At one end the junction does not follow the germline gene, possibly because of a read error. The read finishes 3 residues shy of the CDR3 end, and the germline J gene is used to complete it.

The length of the CDR3 is 17 residues. The germline V gene encodes CDR1 LGHNA and CDR2 YNFKEQ. This receptor was taken from a woman between 18 and 70 years old with a cervical HPV16 infection that either progressed to CIN3+ or cleared (not recorded which). This chain connects TRBV4-2 to TRBJ2-6, with D maybe TRBD1 (6 bases). The sample consisted of blood buffy coat. The DNA read from the CDR3 is TGCGCCAGCAGCCAAGCGGACAGCTCGTCTGGGGCCAACGTC. Protein sequence: CASSQADSSSGANV. The full CDR3 reads CASSQADSSSGANVLTF.